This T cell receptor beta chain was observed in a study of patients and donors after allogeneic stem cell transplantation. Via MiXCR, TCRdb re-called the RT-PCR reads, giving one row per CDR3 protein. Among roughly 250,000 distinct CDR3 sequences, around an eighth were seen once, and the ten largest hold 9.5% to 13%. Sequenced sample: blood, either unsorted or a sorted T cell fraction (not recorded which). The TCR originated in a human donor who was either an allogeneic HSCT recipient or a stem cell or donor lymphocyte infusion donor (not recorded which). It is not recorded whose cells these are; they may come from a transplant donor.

The CDR3 loop reads CASSLMGQGAQETQYF. CDR3 nucleotides: TGCGCCAGCAGCTTGATGGGACAGGGCGCTCAAGAGACCCAGTACTTC. V usage is TRBV5-1 and J usage is TRBJ2-5; 9 nucleotides match TRBD1. The CDR3 covers 16 residues. Germline V gene sequence: CDR1 SGHRS, CDR2 YFSETQ. Unmatched junction bases numbered 6, after V lost 1 base and J lost 2 bases.